These 25 T cell receptor beta chains came from one sample sequenced in a study of blood T cell repertoires in COVID-19. TCRdb keeps only in-frame clones here, not all; method: immunoSEQ multiplex PCR. The table records 250,000 to 350,000 clones, 80% to 95% of them present only once. Sequenced sample: PBMCs or T cells enriched from blood (not recorded which). Receptor source: a woman aged 25 to 45 who had recovered from COVID-19.

The CDR3 spells CASSEPGTGDSGNTIYF. CDR3 in DNA: TGTGCCAGCAGCGAGCCCGGGACAGGGGACTCTGGAAACACCATATATTTT. The rearrangement joins TRBV21-1 to TRBJ1-3; TRBD1 is the table's D call, not checked against the DNA. TRBV21-1 is labeled a pseudogene. The CDR3 runs 17 residues.

This clone was counted only a few times. The rearrangement joins TRBV27 to TRBJ1-5; D gene ambiguous. Germline-derived CDR1 and CDR2 are MNHEY and SMNVEV (reference sequence). The CDR3 has 13 residues. V lost 4 bases to trimming and J lost 5 bases, with 9 bases between them. The DNA of the CDR3 is TGTGCCAGCAGTTACCGGGATTATCAGCCCCAGCATTTT. This gives the protein CASSYRDYQPQHF.

The V call is TRBV7-2, the J call TRBJ1-2; a possible D gene is TRBD1 (5 bases). The CDR3 is made up of 15 amino acids. Germline CDR1 reads SGHTA; CDR2 reads FQGNSA. The ends were cut back, 5 bases at V and 4 bases at J, with 17 bases in the middle. The CDR3 here is CASSPPGSGGYGYTF. In DNA form, the CDR3 reads TGTGCCAGCAGCCCCCCGGGGTCGGGGGGCTATGGCTACACCTTC.

The CDR3 here is CASSDLNRVSYEQYF. The CDR3 region has the DNA TGTGCCAGCAGTGACCTCAACAGGGTCTCCTACGAGCAGTACTTC. This rearrangement joins TRBV6-4 to TRBJ2-7; possibly TRBD1 for D (6 bases). The V and J ends lost 2 bases and 0 bases respectively, with 11 bases between them. The CDR3 totals 15 residues. The germline CDR1 and CDR2 sequences are MRHNA and SNTAGT.

The DNA of the CDR3 is TGCGCCAGCAGCCCGGGACAGGGTACGGCCCTCCACTTT. Amino acid sequence: CASSPGQGTALHF. J is TRBJ1-6 and V is TRBV5-1; 9 nucleotides agree with TRBD1. V dropped 4 bases and J dropped 14; count of bases not matched to a gene: 7. Germline loops: CDR1 SGHRS, CDR2 YFSETQ. The CDR3 covers 13 residues.

V is TRBV7-9 and J is TRBJ1-4, with 7 bases matching TRBD1. The J segment lost 6 bases and the V segment lost 1 base, leaving 5 bases of the junction unmatched. Germline V gene lookup returns CDR1 SEHNR and CDR2 FQNEAQ (reference sequence). The CDR3 is made up of 15 amino acids. In DNA, the CDR3 is TGTGCCAGCAGCTTAGAGGGGGCTAGGGATGAAAAACTGTTTTTT. Protein: CASSLEGARDEKLFF. Full variable domain (outside the CDR3, taken from reference TRBV7-9 and TRBJ1-4): DTGVSQNPRHKITKRGQNVTFRCDPISEHNRLYWYRQTLGQGPEFLTYFQNEAQLEKSRLLSDRFSAERPKGSFSTLEIQRTEQGDSAMYLCASSLEGARDEKLFFGSGTQLSVL.

This clone was counted a few times. V usage is TRBV11-2 and J usage is TRBJ2-1; D is perhaps TRBD2 (7 bases). Germline loops: CDR1 SGHAT, CDR2 FQNNGV. V lost 1 base, J lost 5 bases, and 12 bases lay in between. The CDR3 loop spans 15 amino acids. The CDR3: CASSLAGGSNNEQFF. Written as DNA, the CDR3 is TGTGCCAGCAGCTTAGCGGGGGGCAGCAACAATGAGCAGTTCTTC.

V usage is TRBV30 and J usage is TRBJ2-1; 11 nucleotides match TRBD2. The length of the CDR3 is 17 residues. Germline CDR1 reads GTSNPN; CDR2 reads SVGIG (reference sequence). V lost 1 base to trimming and J lost 10 bases; unmatched junction nucleotides: 15. CDR3 DNA: TGTGCCTGGAGTGCACGGCTAACTAGCGGGAGCTCCCGGGAGCAGTTCTTC. It translates to CAWSARLTSGSSREQFF.

The V gene is TRBV7-2, the J gene TRBJ2-5; D remains unclear. Trimming stripped 5 bases from V and 4 bases from J, with 11 bases between. Germline loops: CDR1 SGHTA, CDR2 FQGNSA. This CDR3 is built from 13 residues. The CDR3 sequence is CASSPSEAETQYF. In nucleotides, the CDR3 is TGTGCCAGCAGCCCGAGCGAAGCAGAGACCCAGTACTTC.

This clone was recorded at least ten times. This chain joins TRBV3-1 (or the pseudogene TRBV3-2) and TRBJ1-5; D is possibly TRBD1 (6 bases). The CDR3 extends over 17 amino acids. The V gene's germline CDR1 is LGHDT and CDR2 YNNKEL (reference sequence). Trimming removed 3 bases from V and 3 bases from J, with 18 bases in between. The CDR3 region has the DNA TGTGCCAGCAGCCATAGCAGACTCCGGGACAACAATCAGCCCCAGCATTTT. It encodes CASSHSRLRDNNQPQHF.

J is TRBJ2-3 and V is TRBV28; 9 bases agree with TRBD2. V trimming: 6 bases; J trimming: 1 base; junction bases outside the gene matches: 17. CDR1 is MDHEN, CDR2 SYDVKM, per germline. The CDR3 consists of 19 residues. CDR3: CASRTLRGGLATRTDTQYF. For the CDR3, the DNA is TGTGCCAGCAGAACACTACGCGGAGGACTAGCGACACGCACAGATACGCAGTATTTT.

This clone was detected only a few times. V is TRBV11-1 and J is TRBJ1-4; maybe TRBD1 (6 bases). The V and J ends lost 3 bases and 5 bases respectively, with 10 bases between them. The CDR3 extends over 14 amino acids. Germline CDR1 is SGHAT and CDR2 is FQDESV (reference sequence). The CDR3 region has the DNA TGTGCCAGCAGCTTCGGAACAGGGAATGAAAAACTGTTTTTT. Its translation is CASSFGTGNEKLFF.

This clone appeared once. The V and J genes are TRBV7-2 and TRBJ1-1; D not resolved. Trimming pared 7 bases from V and 1 base from J, leaving 10 bases between. The germline gives CDR1 SGHTA, CDR2 FQGNSA. The CDR3 spans 13 residues. The CDR3 DNA is TGTGCCAGCAAAGCGGGGTGGAACACTGAAGCTTTCTTT. It encodes CASKAGWNTEAFF.

The V call is TRBV28, the J call TRBJ2-1, with TRBD2 as a possible D gene (5 bases). CDR1 and CDR2 (germline): MDHEN, SYDVKM. This CDR3 comprises 14 residues. V lost 2 bases and J lost 5, with 10 bases in between. The DNA of the CDR3 is TGTGCCAGCAGTTTAGGGAGAAGAAACAATGAGCAGTTCTTC. This translates into CASSLGRRNNEQFF.

J is TRBJ2-5 and V is TRBV7-9, with TRBD2 matching over 13 bases. CDR3 length: 16 amino acids. Germline V lookup: CDR1 SEHNR, CDR2 FQNEAQ (reference sequence). Germline trimming cut 2 bases from V and 5 bases from J; bases unmatched to any gene: 5. CDR3 protein: CASSLTSGRARETQYF. In nucleotides, the CDR3 is TGTGCCAGCAGCTTAACTAGCGGGAGGGCTCGGGAGACCCAGTACTTC.

The chain is built from TRBV4-3 and TRBJ1-2, with 10 positions matching TRBD1. The J segment lost 4 bases and the V segment lost 3 bases, leaving 5 bases of the junction unmatched. The CDR3 runs to 15 residues. Germline CDR1 LGHNA, CDR2 YSLEER. The CDR3 is CASSHSTGGSYGYTF. The CDR3 region has the DNA TGCGCCAGCAGCCACTCGACAGGGGGCAGCTATGGCTACACCTTC.

This clone has just a few counts. The chain is built from TRBV7-3 and TRBJ2-5; 7 nucleotides agree with TRBD2. The CDR3 has 16 residues. Germline CDR1 is SGHTA and CDR2 is FQGTGA. Trimming at V came to 2 bases and at J to 2 bases, leaving 8 bases not matched to a gene. The CDR3 bases are TGTGCCAGCAGCTTAGGGGCTAGCGGAAAGCAAGAGACCCAGTACTTC. This translates into CASSLGASGKQETQYF.

The chain recombines TRBV28 with TRBJ2-2; D is possibly TRBD1 (6 bases). This CDR3 has 16 amino acids. V lost 5 bases to trimming and J lost 2 bases, with 15 bases between them. CDR1 is MDHEN and CDR2 is SYDVKM in the germline V gene. DNA of the CDR3: TGTGCCAGCAGTCTGCTGACAGGACATAACACCGGGGAGCTGTTTTTT. Residues: CASSLLTGHNTGELFF.

The chain joins TRBV19 to TRBJ1-5, with 8 bases that match TRBD1. V shed 6 bases, J shed 0 bases, and the junction held 7 bases outside the gene matches. CDR3 length equals 16 residues. The germline CDR1 and CDR2 sequences are LNHDA and SQIVND (reference sequence). This CDR3 reads CASSPRTGYSNQPQHF. The DNA for the CDR3 is TGTGCCAGTAGCCCTCGGACAGGGTATAGCAATCAGCCCCAGCATTTT.

This sequence joins TRBV11-2 and TRBJ1-2; 8 positions agree with TRBD1. Trimming at V came to 3 bases and at J to 4 bases, leaving 7 bases not matched to a gene. Germline assignment: CDR1 SGHAT and CDR2 FQNNGV. The CDR3 totals 15 residues. CDR3 sequence: CASSFPWTGPYGYTF. As DNA, the CDR3 is TGTGCCAGCAGCTTCCCCTGGACAGGGCCCTATGGCTACACCTTC.

V gene TRBV2 combines with J gene TRBJ2-1; TRBD1 might be the D (5 bases). V lost 5 bases, J lost 14 bases, and 19 bases lay in between. Looked up from germline, CDR1 is SNHLY and CDR2 is FYNNEI. The CDR3 loop spans 13 amino acids. CDR3 DNA: TGTGCCAGCAGTCTAAAACCGACAGAGAAGGAGTTCTTC. The encoded protein is CASSLKPTEKEFF.

The chain is built from TRBV30 and TRBJ2-7; 8 bases are shared with TRBD1. The V gene's germline CDR1 is GTSNPN and CDR2 SVGIG (reference sequence). V shed 3 bases and J 5 bases; nucleotides not matched to a gene: 6. This CDR3 region has 13 residues. CDR3 DNA: TGTGCCTGGAGGTGGGCAGGGGGCAACGAGCAGTACTTC. Translating it yields CAWRWAGGNEQYF.

This chain links TRBV3-1 (or the pseudogene TRBV3-2) with TRBJ1-1; 10 bases align to TRBD1. The CDR3 spans 16 residues. In germline, CDR1 is LGHDT, CDR2 YNNKEL (reference sequence). J lost 0 bases, V lost 7 bases, and 8 bases had no gene match. CDR3 in amino acids: CASTRDRGPLNTEAFF. The CDR3 DNA is TGTGCCAGCACCAGAGACAGGGGGCCGTTGAACACTGAAGCTTTCTTT.

V is TRBV7-2 and J is TRBJ2-2; 9 nucleotides align to TRBD1. The CDR3 covers 15 residues. The germline gives CDR1 SGHTA, CDR2 FQGNSA. The J segment lost 5 bases and the V segment lost 5 bases, leaving 6 bases of the junction unmatched. CDR3 residues: CASSRDRVRTGELFF. The CDR3 region has the DNA TGTGCCAGCAGCCGGGACAGGGTTCGGACCGGGGAGCTGTTTTTT.

The chain links TRBV7-9 to TRBJ2-2; TRBD1 matches 9 bases. The junction had 6 bases not matched to a gene; V was cut back by 6 bases and J by 4 bases. The germline V gene has CDR1 SEHNR and CDR2 FQNEAQ (reference sequence). The CDR3 consists of 15 residues. CDR3 coding DNA: TGTGCCAGCAGTTTACAGGGGGCTAGCACCGGGGAGCTGTTTTTT. Its translation: CASSLQGASTGELFF.